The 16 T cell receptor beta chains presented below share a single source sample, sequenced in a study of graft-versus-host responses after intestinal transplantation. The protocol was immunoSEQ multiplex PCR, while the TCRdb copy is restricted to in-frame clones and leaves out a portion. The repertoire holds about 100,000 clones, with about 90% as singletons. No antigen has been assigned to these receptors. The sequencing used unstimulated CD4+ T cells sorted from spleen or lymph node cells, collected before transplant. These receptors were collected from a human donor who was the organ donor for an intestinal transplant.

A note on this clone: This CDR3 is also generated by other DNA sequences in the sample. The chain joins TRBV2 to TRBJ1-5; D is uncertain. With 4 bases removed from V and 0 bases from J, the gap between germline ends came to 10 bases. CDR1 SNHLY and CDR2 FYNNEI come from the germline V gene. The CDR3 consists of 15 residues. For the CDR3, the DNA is TGTGCCAGCAGTGGGGGATCTTTTAGCAATCAGCCCCAGCATTTT. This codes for CASSGGSFSNQPQHF.

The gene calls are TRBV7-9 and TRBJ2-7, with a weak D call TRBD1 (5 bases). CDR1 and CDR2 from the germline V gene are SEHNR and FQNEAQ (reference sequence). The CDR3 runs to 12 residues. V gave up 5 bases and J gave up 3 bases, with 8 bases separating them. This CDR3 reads CASSPTDYEQYF. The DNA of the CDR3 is TGTGCCAGCAGCCCGACAGACTACGAGCAGTACTTC.

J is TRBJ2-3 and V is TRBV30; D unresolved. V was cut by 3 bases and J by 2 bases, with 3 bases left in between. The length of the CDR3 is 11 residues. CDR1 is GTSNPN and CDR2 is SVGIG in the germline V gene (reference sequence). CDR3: CAWSHTDTQYF. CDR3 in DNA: TGTGCCTGGAGCCACACAGATACGCAGTATTTT.

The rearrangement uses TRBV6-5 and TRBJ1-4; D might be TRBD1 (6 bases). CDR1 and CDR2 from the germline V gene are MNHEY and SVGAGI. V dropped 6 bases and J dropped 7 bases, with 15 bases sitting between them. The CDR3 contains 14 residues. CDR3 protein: CASSTRGFGEKLFF. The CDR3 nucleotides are TGTGCCAGCAGCACAAGGGGGTTTGGTGAAAAACTGTTTTTT.

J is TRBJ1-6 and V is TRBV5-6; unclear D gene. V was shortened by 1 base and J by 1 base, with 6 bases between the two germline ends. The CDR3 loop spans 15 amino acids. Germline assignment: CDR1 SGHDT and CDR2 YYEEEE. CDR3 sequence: CASSLTGSYNSPLHF. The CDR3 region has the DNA TGTGCCAGCAGCTTGACGGGGTCCTATAATTCACCCCTCCACTTT.

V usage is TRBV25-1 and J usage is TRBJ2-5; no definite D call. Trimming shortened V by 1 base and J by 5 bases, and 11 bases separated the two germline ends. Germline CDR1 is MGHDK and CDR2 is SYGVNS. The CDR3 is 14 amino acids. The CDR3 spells CASSESTLRETQYF. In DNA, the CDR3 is TGTGCCAGCAGTGAATCTACTCTGCGGGAGACCCAGTACTTC.

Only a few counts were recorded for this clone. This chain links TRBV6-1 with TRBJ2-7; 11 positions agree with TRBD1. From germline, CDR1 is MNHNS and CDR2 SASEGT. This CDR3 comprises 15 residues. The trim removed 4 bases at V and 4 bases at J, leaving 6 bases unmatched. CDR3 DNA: TGTGCCAGCAGTGCCACCCGGGACAGGGGGTACGAGCAGTACTTC. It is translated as CASSATRDRGYEQYF.

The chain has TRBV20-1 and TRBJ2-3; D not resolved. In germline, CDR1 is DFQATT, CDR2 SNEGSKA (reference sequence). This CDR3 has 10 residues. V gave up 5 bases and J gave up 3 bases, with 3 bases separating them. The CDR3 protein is CSALTDTQYF. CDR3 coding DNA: TGCAGTGCTCTAACAGATACGCAGTATTTT.

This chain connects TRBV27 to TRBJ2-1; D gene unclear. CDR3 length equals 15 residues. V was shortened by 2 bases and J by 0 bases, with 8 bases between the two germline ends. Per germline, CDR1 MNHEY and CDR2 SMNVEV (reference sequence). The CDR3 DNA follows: TGTGCCAGCAGTTTAGACCAAAGCTCCTACAATGAGCAGTTCTTC. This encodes CASSLDQSSYNEQFF.

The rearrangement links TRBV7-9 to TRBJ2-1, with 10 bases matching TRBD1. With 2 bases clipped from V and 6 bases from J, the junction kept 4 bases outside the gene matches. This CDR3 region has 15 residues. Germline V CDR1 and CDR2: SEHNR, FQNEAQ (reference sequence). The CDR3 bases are TGTGCCAGCAGCTTATCCGGACAGGGGGTCAATGAGCAGTTCTTC. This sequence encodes CASSLSGQGVNEQFF.

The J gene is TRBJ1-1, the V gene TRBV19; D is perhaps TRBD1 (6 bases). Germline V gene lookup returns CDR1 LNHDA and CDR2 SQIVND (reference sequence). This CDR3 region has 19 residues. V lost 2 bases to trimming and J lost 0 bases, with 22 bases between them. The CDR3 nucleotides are TGTGCCAGTAGTATAACACTCCGGCTCCCAGGGGCAATGAACACTGAAGCTTTCTTT. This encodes CASSITLRLPGAMNTEAFF.

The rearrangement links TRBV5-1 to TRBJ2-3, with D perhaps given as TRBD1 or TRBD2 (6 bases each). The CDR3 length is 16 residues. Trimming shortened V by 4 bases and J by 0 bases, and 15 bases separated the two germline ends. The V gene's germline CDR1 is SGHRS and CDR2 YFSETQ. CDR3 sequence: CASSPLTGASTDTQYF. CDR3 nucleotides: TGCGCCAGCAGCCCGTTAACGGGGGCTAGCACAGATACGCAGTATTTT.

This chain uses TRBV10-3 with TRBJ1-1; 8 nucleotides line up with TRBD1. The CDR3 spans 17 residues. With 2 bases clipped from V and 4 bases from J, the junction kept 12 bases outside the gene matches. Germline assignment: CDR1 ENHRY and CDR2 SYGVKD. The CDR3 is CAISEPTQGEGGTEAFF. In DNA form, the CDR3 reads TGTGCCATCAGTGAGCCAACACAGGGGGAAGGGGGCACTGAAGCTTTCTTT.

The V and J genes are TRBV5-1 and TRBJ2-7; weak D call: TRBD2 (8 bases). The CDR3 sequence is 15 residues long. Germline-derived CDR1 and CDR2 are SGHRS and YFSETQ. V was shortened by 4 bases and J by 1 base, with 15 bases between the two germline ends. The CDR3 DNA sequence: TGCGCCAGCAGCCCGGGGGGGACAGAGTCCTACGAGCAGTACTTC. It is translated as CASSPGGTESYEQYF.

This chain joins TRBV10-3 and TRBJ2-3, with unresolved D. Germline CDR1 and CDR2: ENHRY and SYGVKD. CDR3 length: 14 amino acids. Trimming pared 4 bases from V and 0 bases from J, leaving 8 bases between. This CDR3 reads CAISGGPSTDTQYF. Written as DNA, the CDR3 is TGTGCCATCAGTGGGGGTCCTAGCACAGATACGCAGTATTTT.

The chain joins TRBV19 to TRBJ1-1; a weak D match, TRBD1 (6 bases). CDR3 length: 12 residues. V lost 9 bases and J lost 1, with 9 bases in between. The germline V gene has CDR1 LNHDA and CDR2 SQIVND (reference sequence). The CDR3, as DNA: TGTGCCAGCAGGGGACAGAACACTGAAGCTTTCTTT. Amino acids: CASRGQNTEAFF.